The clone carrying this T cell receptor beta chain occurred many times. What it recognizes is unknown. This entry comes from a study of regulatory T cells in long-lasting Graves disease. About the study: Antithyroid drugs had been taken by newly diagnosed Graves' patients for under 3 months.

CDR3 length: 15 residues. The germline gives CDR1 DFQATT, CDR2 SNEGSKA (reference sequence). The V and J ends lost 0 bases and 0 bases, in that order; junction bases with no gene match: 4. Described time point: newly diagnosed GD, antithyroid drugs for less than 3 months. After RNA was extracted from PBMCs, the TCR library was made from it. General study points: Persistent-disease Graves' patients showed less TCR diversity than new cases. Persistent disease was characterized by preferential usage of TRBV28, TRBJ1-2 and TRBJ2-5.

Construction of TCR beta libraries relied on iRepertoire HTBI primers and on Arm-PCR targeting CDR3 regions. TCRdb re-analysed the multiplex PCR reads in MiXCR, keeping a single row per CDR3 protein. The sample yields approximately 390,000 distinct CDR3 sequences, 15% to 20% seen once. These data also formed part of another study, on T cells in Graves' hyperthyroidism and ophthalmopathy. As that study records: During a first-round RT-PCR of the TCR CDR3, the HTBI primer set was used.

The sequence came from a woman under 30 with Graves disease. J is TRBJ2-5 and V is TRBV20-1; TRBD2 agrees at 7 bases. Sample: peripheral blood mononuclear cells (PBMCs), taken at new diagnosis, from a patient treated with antithyroid drugs. CDR3 in DNA: TGCAGTGCTAGAGATGGAGCGGGGAACCAAGAGACCCAGTACTTC. Protein: CSARDGAGNQETQYF.